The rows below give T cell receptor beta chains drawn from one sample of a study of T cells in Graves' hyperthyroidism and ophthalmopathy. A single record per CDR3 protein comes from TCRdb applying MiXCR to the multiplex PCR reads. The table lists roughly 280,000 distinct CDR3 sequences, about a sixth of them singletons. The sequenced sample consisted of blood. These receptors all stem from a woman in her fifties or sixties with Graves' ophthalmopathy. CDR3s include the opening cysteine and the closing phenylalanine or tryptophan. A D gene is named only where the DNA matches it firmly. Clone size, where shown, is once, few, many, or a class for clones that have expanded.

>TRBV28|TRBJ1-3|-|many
CASTPRDIRNSGNTIYF
TGTGCCAGCACCCCCCGGGACATTCGTAACTCTGGAAACACCATATATTTT
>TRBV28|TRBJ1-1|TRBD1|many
CASSPTSGGRSGGMTEAFF
TGTGCCAGCAGTCCCACCAGTGGGGGGCGCTCAGGGGGAATGACTGAAGCTTTCTTT
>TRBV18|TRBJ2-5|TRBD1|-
CASSHGQGAYETQYF
TGTGCCAGCTCTCATGGACAGGGGGCATACGAGACCCAGTACTTC
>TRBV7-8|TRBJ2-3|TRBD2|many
CASSTLGLAGVTDTQYF
TGTGCCAGCAGCACACTAGGACTAGCGGGAGTTACAGATACGCAGTATTTT
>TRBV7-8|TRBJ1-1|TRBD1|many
CASSFGTGLNTEAFF
TGTGCCAGCAGCTTTGGGACAGGGCTGAACACTGAAGCTTTCTTT
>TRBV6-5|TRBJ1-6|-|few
CASSYPDAGYGSYNSPLHF
TGTGCCAGCAGTTACCCTGACGCGGGTTACGGCTCCTATAATTCACCCCTCCACTTT
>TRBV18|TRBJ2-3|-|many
CASTMEHLLTDTQYF
TGTGCCAGCACGATGGAACATCTCCTTACAGATACGCAGTATTTT
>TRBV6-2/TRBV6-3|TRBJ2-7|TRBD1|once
CASSPVTGTGLYEQYF
TGTGCCAGCAGTCCGGTTACCGGGACAGGGCTCTACGAGCAGTACTTC
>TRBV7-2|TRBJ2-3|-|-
CASSLATSLSTDTQYF
TGTGCCAGCAGCTTAGCGACATCCCTTAGCACAGATACGCAGTATTTT
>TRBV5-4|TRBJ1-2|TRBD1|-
CASSSPGGAGGNYGYTF
TGTGCCAGCAGCTCACCGGGTGGGGCAGGGGGGAACTATGGCTACACCTTC
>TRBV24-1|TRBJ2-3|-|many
CATSDKWGTDTQYF
TGTGCCACCAGTGATAAATGGGGGACGGATACGCAGTATTTT
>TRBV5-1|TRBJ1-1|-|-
CASSLGGNTEASF
TGCGCCAGCAGCTTGGGCGGTAACACTGAAGCTTCCTTT
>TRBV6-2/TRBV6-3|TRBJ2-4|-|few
CASSYVELAKNIQYF
TGTGCCAGCAGTTATGTCGAGCTAGCCAAAAACATTCAGTACTTC
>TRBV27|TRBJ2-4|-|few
CASREGAWAKNIQYF
TGTGCCAGCAGGGAGGGGGCTTGGGCCAAAAACATTCAGTACTTC
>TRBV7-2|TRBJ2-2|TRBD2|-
CASSLRTSGRHTGELFF
TGTGCCAGCAGCTTACGGACTAGCGGGAGGCACACCGGGGAGCTGTTTTTT
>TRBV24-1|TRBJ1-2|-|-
CATSEGGGYGYTF
TGTGCCACCAGTGAAGGAGGGGGCTATGGCTACACCTTC
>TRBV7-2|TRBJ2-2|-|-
CASSLLGLHTGELFF
TGTGCCAGCAGCTTATTAGGACTGCACACCGGGGAGCTGTTTTTT
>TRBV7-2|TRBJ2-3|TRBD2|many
CASSLDASGLTDTQYF
TGTGCCAGCAGCTTAGATGCTAGCGGTCTCACAGATACGCAGTATTTT
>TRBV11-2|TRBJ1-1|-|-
CASSLEEVGGTEAFF
TGTGCCAGCAGCTTAGAGGAGGTCGGAGGAACTGAAGCTTTCTTT
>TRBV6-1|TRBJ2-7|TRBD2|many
CASSWTSGRTSEQYF
TGTGCCAGCAGTTGGACTAGCGGGAGGACCAGCGAGCAGTACTTC
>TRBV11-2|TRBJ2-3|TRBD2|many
CASSLVTSGTDTQYF
TGTGCCAGCAGCTTAGTGACTAGCGGAACAGATACGCAGTATTTT
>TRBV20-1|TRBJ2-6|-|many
CSGFGANVLTF
TGCAGTGGTTTTGGGGCCAACGTCCTGACTTTC
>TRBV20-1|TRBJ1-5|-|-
CSAREGTSNRPQHF
TGCAGTGCTAGAGAGGGGACGAGCAATCGGCCCCAGCATTTT
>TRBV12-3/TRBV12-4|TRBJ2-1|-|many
CASSLGGTIPNEQFF
TGTGCCAGCAGTTTGGGCGGGACAATTCCTAATGAGCAGTTCTTC
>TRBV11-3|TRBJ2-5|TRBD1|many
CASSLPGGRQETQYF
TGTGCCAGCAGCTTGCCAGGGGGCAGGCAAGAGACCCAGTACTTC
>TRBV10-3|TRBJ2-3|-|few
CAISRQGSGTDTQYF
TGTGCCATCAGTAGGCAGGGCTCGGGCACAGATACGCAGTATTTT
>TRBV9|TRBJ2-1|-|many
CASSFTSSAYYNEQFF
TGTGCCAGCAGTTTTACCTCTAGCGCTTACTACAATGAGCAGTTCTTC
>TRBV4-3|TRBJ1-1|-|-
CASSQAGGDTEAFF
TGCGCCAGCAGCCAAGCCGGGGGGGACACTGAAGCTTTCTTT
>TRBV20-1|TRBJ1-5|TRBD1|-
CSARTGGSGQPQHF
TGCAGTGCTCGGACAGGGGGCTCGGGGCAGCCCCAGCATTTT
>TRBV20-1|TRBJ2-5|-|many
CSAPGVSHRRETQYF
TGCAGTGCCCCTGGGGTGTCCCACAGGAGGGAGACCCAGTACTTC
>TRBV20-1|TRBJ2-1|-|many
CSARDGPYEQFF
TGCAGTGCTAGAGATGGGCCGTATGAGCAGTTCTTC
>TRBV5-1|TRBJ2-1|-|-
CASSFYGQPDNEQFF
TGCGCCAGCAGCTTTTATGGACAGCCCGACAATGAGCAGTTCTTC
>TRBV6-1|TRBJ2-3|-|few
CASTPLDGNTQYF
TGTGCCAGCACCCCCCTCGATGGAAATACGCAGTATTTT
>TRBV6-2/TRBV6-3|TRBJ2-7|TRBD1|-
CASSYSDRGGEQYF
TGTGCCAGCAGTTACTCAGACAGGGGAGGCGAGCAGTACTTC
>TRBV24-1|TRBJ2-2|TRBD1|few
CATSDFMQGDTGELFF
TGTGCCACCAGTGATTTCATGCAGGGGGACACCGGGGAGCTGTTTTTT
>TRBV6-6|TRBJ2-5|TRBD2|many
CASSYSKTSGGARETQYF
TGTGCCAGCAGTTACTCGAAGACTAGCGGGGGGGCGAGAGAGACCCAGTACTTC
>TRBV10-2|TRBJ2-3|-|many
CASSRTDTQYF
TGCGCCAGCAGCAGGACAGATACGCAGTATTTT
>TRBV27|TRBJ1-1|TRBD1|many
CASSSPPGRGLVDTEAFF
TGTGCCAGCAGTTCCCCCCCCGGGAGGGGGCTAGTGGACACTGAAGCTTTCTTT
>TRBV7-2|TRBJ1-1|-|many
CASSERGRGTEAFF
TGTGCCAGCAGCGAAAGAGGCAGGGGAACTGAAGCTTTCTTT
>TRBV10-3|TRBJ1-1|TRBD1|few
CATISGPGQSNTEAFF
TGTGCCACTATTTCAGGTCCGGGACAGTCGAACACTGAAGCTTTCTTT
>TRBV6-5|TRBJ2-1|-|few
CASSYLSGQVSYNEQFF
TGTGCCAGCAGTTACCTGTCCGGGCAGGTCTCCTACAATGAGCAGTTCTTC
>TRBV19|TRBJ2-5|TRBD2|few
CASSYGRRGRETQYF
TGTGCCAGCTCTTACGGGAGGCGAGGAAGAGAGACCCAGTACTTC
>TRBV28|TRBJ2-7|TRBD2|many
CASSLWIRASGSVYEQYF
TGTGCCAGCAGTTTATGGATCCGGGCTAGCGGGAGCGTATACGAGCAGTACTTC
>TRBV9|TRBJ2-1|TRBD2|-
CASGRVGGSSYNEQFF
TGTGCCAGCGGGAGGGTTGGGGGGAGCTCCTACAATGAGCAGTTCTTC
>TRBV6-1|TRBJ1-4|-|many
CASSEAEGGKEKLFF
TGTGCCAGCAGTGAAGCGGAGGGCGGGAAGGAAAAACTGTTTTTT
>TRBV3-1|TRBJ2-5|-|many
CASSQGTEQETQYF
TGTGCCAGCAGCCAAGGGACAGAGCAAGAGACCCAGTACTTC
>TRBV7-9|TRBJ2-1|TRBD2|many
CASSFRSGPKREVTYNEQFF
TGTGCCAGCAGCTTTAGGTCTGGGCCAAAGCGGGAGGTCACCTACAATGAGCAGTTCTTC
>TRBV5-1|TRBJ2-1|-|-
CASSFGGASYNEQFF
TGCGCCAGCAGCTTCGGCGGAGCCTCCTACAATGAGCAGTTCTTC
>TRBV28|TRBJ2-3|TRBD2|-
CATRLAGGKDTQYF
TGTGCCACCCGACTAGCGGGAGGTAAAGATACGCAGTATTTT
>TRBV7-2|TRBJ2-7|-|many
CASSLEAGRYEQYF
TGTGCCAGCAGCTTAGAGGCGGGCCGCTACGAGCAGTACTTC
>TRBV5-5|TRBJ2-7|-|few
CASSARLVAEQYF
TGTGCCAGCAGCGCACGACTAGTAGCCGAGCAGTACTTC
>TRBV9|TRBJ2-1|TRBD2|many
CASSVGTSGRAVGFLNEQFF
TGTGCCAGCAGCGTAGGCACTAGCGGGAGGGCCGTCGGTTTCTTGAATGAGCAGTTCTTC
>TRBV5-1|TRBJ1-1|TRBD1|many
CASSPRTGSEREAFF
TGCGCCAGCAGCCCCAGGACAGGTAGTGAGAGGGAAGCTTTCTTT